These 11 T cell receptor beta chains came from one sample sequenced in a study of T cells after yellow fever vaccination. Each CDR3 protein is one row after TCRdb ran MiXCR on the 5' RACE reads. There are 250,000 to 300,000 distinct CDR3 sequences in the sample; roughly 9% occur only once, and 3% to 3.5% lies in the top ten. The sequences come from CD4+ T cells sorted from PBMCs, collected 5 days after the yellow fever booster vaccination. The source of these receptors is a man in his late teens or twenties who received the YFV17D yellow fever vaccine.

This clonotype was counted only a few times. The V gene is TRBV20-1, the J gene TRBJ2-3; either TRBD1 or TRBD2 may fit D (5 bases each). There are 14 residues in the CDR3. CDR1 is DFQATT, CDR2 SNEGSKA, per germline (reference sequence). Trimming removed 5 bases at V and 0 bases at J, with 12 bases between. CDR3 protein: CSARPGGSTDTQYF. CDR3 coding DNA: TGCAGTGCTCGCCCTGGGGGAAGCACAGATACGCAGTATTTT.

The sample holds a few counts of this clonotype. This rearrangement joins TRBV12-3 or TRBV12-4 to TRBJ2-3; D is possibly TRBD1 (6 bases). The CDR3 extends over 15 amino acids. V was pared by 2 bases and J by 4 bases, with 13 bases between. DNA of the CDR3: TGTGCCAGCAGTTTATCAGGGGATGGGGCAGATACGCAGTATTTT. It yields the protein CASSLSGDGADTQYF.

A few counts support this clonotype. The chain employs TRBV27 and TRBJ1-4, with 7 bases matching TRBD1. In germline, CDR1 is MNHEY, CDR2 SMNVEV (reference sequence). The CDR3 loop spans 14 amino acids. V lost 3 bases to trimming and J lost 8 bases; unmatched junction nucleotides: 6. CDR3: CASSFSRGEEKLFF. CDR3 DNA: TGTGCCAGCAGTTTCAGCAGGGGGGAGGAAAAACTGTTTTTT.

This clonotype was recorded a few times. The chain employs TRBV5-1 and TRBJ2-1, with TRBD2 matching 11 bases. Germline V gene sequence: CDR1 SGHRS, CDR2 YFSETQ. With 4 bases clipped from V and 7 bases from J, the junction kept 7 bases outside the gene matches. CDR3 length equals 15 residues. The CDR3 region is CASSPTSGVSNEQFF. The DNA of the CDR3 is TGCGCCAGCAGCCCGACTAGCGGGGTATCAAATGAGCAGTTCTTC.

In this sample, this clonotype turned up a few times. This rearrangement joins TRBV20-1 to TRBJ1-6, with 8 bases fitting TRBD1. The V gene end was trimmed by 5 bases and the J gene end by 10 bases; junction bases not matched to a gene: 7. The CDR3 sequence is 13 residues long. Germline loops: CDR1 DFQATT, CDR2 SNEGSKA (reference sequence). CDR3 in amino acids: CSAPGQGVSPLHF. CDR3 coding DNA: TGCAGTGCTCCCGGACAGGGTGTCTCACCCCTCCACTTT.

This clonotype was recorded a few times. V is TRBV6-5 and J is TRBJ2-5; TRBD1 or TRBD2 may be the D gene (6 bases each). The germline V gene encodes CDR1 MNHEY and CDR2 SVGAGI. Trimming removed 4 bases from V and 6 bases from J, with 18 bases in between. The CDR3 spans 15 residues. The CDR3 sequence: CASSWGGQLLKTQYF. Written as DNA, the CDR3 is TGTGCCAGCAGTTGGGGAGGACAGCTTCTCAAGACCCAGTACTTC.

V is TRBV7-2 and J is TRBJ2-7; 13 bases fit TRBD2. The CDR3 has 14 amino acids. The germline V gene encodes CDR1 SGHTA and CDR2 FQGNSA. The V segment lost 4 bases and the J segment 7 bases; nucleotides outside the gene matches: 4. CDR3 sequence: CASSSGLAGVEQYF. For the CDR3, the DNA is TGTGCCAGCAGCTCCGGACTAGCGGGGGTTGAGCAGTACTTC.

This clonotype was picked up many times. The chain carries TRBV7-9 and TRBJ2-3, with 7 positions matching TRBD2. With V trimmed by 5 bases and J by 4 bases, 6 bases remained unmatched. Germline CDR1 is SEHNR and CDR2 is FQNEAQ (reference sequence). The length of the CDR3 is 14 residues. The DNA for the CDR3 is TGTGCCAGCAGCCCTCGGACTAGTCCAGATACGCAGTATTTT. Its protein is CASSPRTSPDTQYF.

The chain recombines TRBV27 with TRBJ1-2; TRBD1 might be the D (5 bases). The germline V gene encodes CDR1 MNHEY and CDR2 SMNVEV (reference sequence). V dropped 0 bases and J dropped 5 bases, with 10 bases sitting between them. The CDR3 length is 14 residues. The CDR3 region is CASSLSGDLYGYTF. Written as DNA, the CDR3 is TGTGCCAGCAGTTTATCAGGGGACCTATATGGCTACACCTTC.

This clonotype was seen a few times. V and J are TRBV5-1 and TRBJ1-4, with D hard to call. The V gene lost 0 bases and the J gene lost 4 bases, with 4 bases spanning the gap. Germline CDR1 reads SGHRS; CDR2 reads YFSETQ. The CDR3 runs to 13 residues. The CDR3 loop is CASSLVVNEKLFF. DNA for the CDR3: TGCGCCAGCAGCTTGGTTGTTAATGAAAAACTGTTTTTT.

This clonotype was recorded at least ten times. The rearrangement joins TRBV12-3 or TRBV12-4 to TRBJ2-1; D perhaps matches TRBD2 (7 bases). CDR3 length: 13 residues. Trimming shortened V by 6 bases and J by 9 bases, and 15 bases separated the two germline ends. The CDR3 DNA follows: TGTGCCAGCAGGGGGGGGGCCAGAGGTGAGCAGTTCTTC. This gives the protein CASRGGARGEQFF.